The entry below gives a single T cell receptor (beta chain) sequence along with its context. TCRdb keeps only in-frame clones here, not all; method: immunoSEQ multiplex PCR. The sample includes some 300,000 clones, approximately 90% of them seen just once. This sample is part of a study of blood T cell repertoires in COVID-19. In germline, CDR1 is ENHRY, CDR2 SYGVKD. There are 13 residues in the CDR3. Deletions cut 4 bases from V and 4 bases from J, with 11 bases between. The J gene is TRBJ2-7, the V gene TRBV10-3; a weak D match, TRBD1 (5 bases). Sequencing input: peripheral blood. The sequence derives from a woman under 40 who had recovered from COVID-19. The CDR3 DNA reads TGTGCCATCAGTGGACAGACCCATTACGAGCAGTACTTC. Protein product: CAISGQTHYEQYF.